The 30 T cell receptor beta chains below were found in one sample sequenced in a study of CD8+ T cells in alopecia areata. RNA extraction and reverse transcription yielded cDNA as sequencing template. Data came from immunoSEQ multiplex PCR; TCRdb stores just in-frame clones and leaves some out. The data hold a few hundred thousand clones, with more than 55% observed a single time. Sequencing was carried out using CD8+ T cells sorted from blood. The receptors shown here come from a human donor in good health.

The V call is TRBV19, the J call TRBJ1-1; no clear D gene. The CDR3 covers 14 residues. The ends were cut back, 5 bases at V and 0 bases at J, with 10 bases in the middle. Germline lookup yields CDR1 LNHDA and CDR2 SQIVND (reference sequence). The CDR3 sequence is CASSLWQVNTEAFF. DNA for the CDR3: TGTGCCAGTAGTCTGTGGCAGGTGAACACTGAAGCTTTCTTT.

V usage is TRBV2 and J usage is TRBJ1-2; TRBD1 aligns across 7 bases. This CDR3 contains 17 residues. Per germline, CDR1 SNHLY and CDR2 FYNNEI. V gave up 7 bases and J gave up 5 bases; unmatched junction bases: 19. The CDR3 DNA is TGTGCCAGCACCGGACAGGTATTAATCTGGGCGCGATATGGCTACACCTTC. Its translation: CASTGQVLIWARYGYTF.

The V gene is TRBV2, the J gene TRBJ2-5; D gene unclear. The CDR3 length is 14 residues. V dropped 2 bases and J dropped 4 bases, with 11 bases sitting between them. Germline assignment: CDR1 SNHLY and CDR2 FYNNEI. The CDR3 region has the DNA TGTGCCAGCAGTGAATTGGGGATAGGAGAGACCCAGTACTTC. This translates into CASSELGIGETQYF. Based on the CDR3 plus reference TRBV2 and TRBJ2-5, the full variable domain is EPEVTQTPSHQVTQMGQEVILRCVPISNHLYFYWYRQILGQKVEFLVSFYNNEISEKSEIFDDQFSVERPDGSNFTLKIRSTKLEDSAMYFCASSELGIGETQYFGPGTRLLVL.

The chain employs TRBV19 and TRBJ2-3; 8 bases match TRBD2. The ends lost 3 bases at V and 2 bases at J; junction bases unmatched: 4. The germline V gene has CDR1 LNHDA and CDR2 SQIVND (reference sequence). This CDR3 is built from 15 residues. The CDR3 reads CASSMAGGYTDTQYF. The CDR3 DNA reads TGTGCCAGTAGTATGGCGGGGGGTTACACAGATACGCAGTATTTT.

The CDR3 nucleotides read TGTGCCAGCAGTCTTGGACAGGGCAACGTCCTGACTTTC. Translation: CASSLGQGNVLTF. J is TRBJ2-6 and V is TRBV6-5, with 8 positions matching TRBD1. The CDR3 loop spans 13 amino acids. V was clipped by 5 bases and J by 9 bases; unmatched bases: 3. The germline V gene encodes CDR1 MNHEY and CDR2 SVGAGI.

This chain joins TRBV29-1 and TRBJ2-1; 12 bases match TRBD2. V lost 3 bases to trimming and J lost 8 bases; unmatched junction nucleotides: 17. Germline assignment: CDR1 SQVTM and CDR2 ANQGSEA. The CDR3 spans 18 residues. The CDR3 protein is CSVEAITASGGASDEQFF. The CDR3 DNA sequence: TGCAGCGTTGAGGCCATTACCGCTAGCGGGGGGGCGTCGGATGAGCAGTTCTTC.

This clone was counted once. The rearrangement joins TRBV10-2 to TRBJ2-5, with 9 positions matching TRBD2. V lost 3 bases and J lost 5; bases outside the gene matches: 7. This CDR3 spans 15 amino acids. Germline-derived CDR1 and CDR2 are WSHSY and SAAADI. The CDR3 DNA reads TGCGCCAGCAGTGACGGGCGGGGGGGCATGGAGACCCAGTACTTC. This sequence encodes CASSDGRGGMETQYF.

The chain employs TRBV30 and TRBJ2-1; D is uncertain. There are 11 residues in the CDR3. The V and J ends lost 2 bases and 9 bases respectively, with 8 bases between them. Per germline, CDR1 GTSNPN and CDR2 SVGIG (reference sequence). The CDR3 sequence: CAWSSASEQFF. CDR3 bases: TGTGCCTGGAGTAGTGCTTCTGAGCAGTTCTTC.

V usage is TRBV9 and J usage is TRBJ1-2, with 9 bases matching TRBD1. The CDR3 runs 17 residues. Germline trimming cut 3 bases from V and 7 bases from J; bases unmatched to any gene: 16. The V gene's germline CDR1 is SGDLS and CDR2 YYNGEE. The CDR3, as DNA: TGTGCCAGCAGCGGAAGGCTTACAGGGGGCGCGAGGAGTGGCTACACCTTC. Its translation is CASSGRLTGGARSGYTF.

The chain recombines TRBV5-1 with TRBJ2-2; no definite D call. CDR3 length: 15 amino acids. Deletions cut 6 bases from V and 5 bases from J, with 17 bases between. Germline loops: CDR1 SGHRS, CDR2 YFSETQ. CDR3 nucleotide sequence: TGCGCCAGCAACATGAAAGAGCCGGAAACCGGGGAGCTGTTTTTT. It translates to CASNMKEPETGELFF.

In this sample, this clone turned up once. V and J are TRBV5-1 and TRBJ1-1; D is undetermined. The CDR3 has 14 amino acids. In germline, CDR1 is SGHRS, CDR2 YFSETQ. Trimming shortened V by 2 bases and J by 4 bases, and 12 bases separated the two germline ends. The CDR3 DNA follows: TGCGCCAGCAGCTTAAGACAATCGACCACTGAAGCTTTCTTT. Encoded protein: CASSLRQSTTEAFF.

The chain combines TRBV5-4 with TRBJ2-2; D remains ambiguous. CDR1 is SGHNT, CDR2 YYREEE, per germline (reference sequence). CDR3 size: 11 residues. The V and J ends lost 4 bases and 8 bases respectively, with 6 bases between them. The CDR3 DNA is TGTGCCAGCAGCCCCGGTGGGGAGCTGTTTTTT. Protein product: CASSPGGELFF.

This clone was counted only a few times. This chain links TRBV29-1 with TRBJ2-5; D perhaps matches TRBD2 (6 bases). V was trimmed by 0 bases and J by 4 bases, leaving 12 bases between them. Per the germline V gene, CDR1 is SQVTM and CDR2 is ANQGSEA. This CDR3 contains 14 residues. The CDR3 sequence: CSVEDARGLETQYF. The CDR3 DNA reads as TGCAGCGTTGAAGATGCGCGGGGCCTAGAGACCCAGTACTTC.

This chain uses TRBV2 with TRBJ2-7; TRBD1 is a possible D gene (7 bases). Germline-derived CDR1 and CDR2 are SNHLY and FYNNEI. CDR3 size: 13 residues. Trimming left V 11 bases short and J 0 bases short, with 14 bases between. The CDR3 DNA sequence: TGTGCCGTGACGCGGGACAGCTCCTACGAGCAGTACTTC. Its protein is CAVTRDSSYEQYF.

The CDR3 reads CASSLEVARYGYTF. The CDR3 nucleotides are TGCGCCAGCAGCTTGGAGGTGGCCCGCTATGGCTACACCTTC. The rearrangement uses TRBV5-1 and TRBJ1-2, with no clear D. Germline V CDR1 and CDR2: SGHRS, YFSETQ. There are 14 residues in the CDR3. V was pared by 0 bases and J by 4 bases, with 10 bases between.

The V gene is TRBV29-1, the J gene TRBJ2-7; unclear D gene. The CDR3 has 13 residues. V was clipped by 6 bases and J by 0 bases, with 12 bases between them. CDR1 is SQVTM and CDR2 is ANQGSEA in the germline V gene. The CDR3 loop is CSVWQDSSYEQYF. CDR3 nucleotide sequence: TGCAGCGTCTGGCAGGATAGCTCCTACGAGCAGTACTTC.

The sample holds a few counts of this clone. The chain employs TRBV5-1 and TRBJ1-1, with D possibly matching TRBD1 (5 bases). Trimming removed 5 bases from V and 1 base from J, with 6 bases in between. The CDR3 is 12 residues long. Germline V gene lookup returns CDR1 SGHRS and CDR2 YFSETQ. The CDR3 DNA follows: TGCGCCAGCAGAACAGGGAACACTGAAGCTTTCTTT. Translating it yields CASRTGNTEAFF.

This clone has only a few counts. J is TRBJ1-2 and V is TRBV9, with D uncertain. Trimming left V 6 bases short and J 3 bases short, with 9 bases between. This CDR3 is 12 amino acids long. Looked up from germline, CDR1 is SGDLS and CDR2 is YYNGEE. CDR3 amino acids: CASTETYYGYTF. DNA of the CDR3: TGTGCCAGCACCGAGACATACTATGGCTACACCTTC.

V and J are TRBV5-4 and TRBJ2-3, with D possibly being TRBD1 or TRBD2 (7 bases each). Germline CDR1 SGHNT, CDR2 YYREEE (reference sequence). The V and J ends lost 2 bases and 0 bases respectively, with 10 bases between them. The CDR3 consists of 15 residues. The CDR3 DNA sequence: TGTGCCAGCAGCTTCAGGGGGGGCAGCACAGATACGCAGTATTTT. Its protein product is CASSFRGGSTDTQYF.

The chain uses TRBV27 and TRBJ2-7, with D perhaps matching TRBD1 (5 bases). The V gene lost 2 bases and the J gene lost 2 bases, with 10 bases spanning the gap. The CDR3 covers 14 residues. Germline CDR1 MNHEY, CDR2 SMNVEV (reference sequence). The CDR3: CASSLGAPAYEQYF. As DNA, the CDR3 is TGTGCCAGCAGTTTAGGGGCCCCGGCCTACGAGCAGTACTTC.

The CDR3 nucleotides are TGCGCCAGCAGCTCCGGACTAGAAGAGACCCAGTACTTC. This sequence encodes CASSSGLEETQYF. V is TRBV5-1 and J is TRBJ2-5; the match to TRBD2 covers 7 bases. The CDR3 is made up of 13 amino acids. Germline CDR1 and CDR2: SGHRS and YFSETQ. Trimming at V came to 3 bases and at J to 3 bases, leaving 2 bases not matched to a gene.

The rearrangement uses TRBV27 and TRBJ1-1; unclear D gene. The V gene lost 2 bases and the J gene lost 6 bases, with 10 bases spanning the gap. CDR1 MNHEY and CDR2 SMNVEV come from the germline V gene (reference sequence). The CDR3 runs to 13 residues. CDR3 bases: TGTGCCAGCAGTTTACAGGTGACCGCTGAAGCTTTCTTT. It codes for CASSLQVTAEAFF.

The chain has TRBV29-1 and TRBJ2-1; 9 nucleotides align to TRBD2. Germline-derived CDR1 and CDR2 are SQVTM and ANQGSEA. J lost 8 bases, V lost 3 bases, and 14 bases had no gene match. The CDR3 runs to 16 residues. CDR3: CSVDQWVAGAIHEQFF. CDR3 in DNA: TGCAGCGTTGACCAATGGGTAGCGGGGGCCATCCATGAGCAGTTCTTC.

The CDR3 protein is CASSRRGQETQYF. The CDR3 DNA sequence: TGTGCCAGCAGCCGCAGGGGCCAGGAGACCCAGTACTTC. V gene TRBV14 combines with J gene TRBJ2-5; perhaps TRBD1 as D (6 bases). The CDR3 sequence is 13 residues long. Germline V lookup: CDR1 SGHDN, CDR2 FVKESK. Trimming took 4 bases from V and 5 from J, leaving 11 bases between them.

The chain links TRBV11-2 to TRBJ2-3, with a possible D match to TRBD2 (6 bases). Germline V gene lookup returns CDR1 SGHAT and CDR2 FQNNGV. V was shortened by 1 base and J by 4 bases, with 12 bases between the two germline ends. This CDR3 has 15 residues. The CDR3 DNA follows: TGTGCCAGCAGCTTAGTGTCTAGCGAATCAGATACGCAGTATTTT. Its protein product is CASSLVSSESDTQYF.

This clone has a handful of counts. The V and J genes are TRBV15 and TRBJ2-3; 7 positions agree with TRBD1. Germline CDR1 is LNHNV and CDR2 is YYDKDF (reference sequence). The CDR3 consists of 14 residues. Trimming cost V 5 bases and J 2 bases; bases outside gene matches: 4. CDR3 protein: CATSYEGATDTQYF. The CDR3 bases are TGTGCCACCAGCTATGAGGGGGCCACAGATACGCAGTATTTT.

The J gene is TRBJ2-5, the V gene TRBV7-8; 9 bases are a match to TRBD1. With V trimmed by 7 bases and J by 5 bases, 8 bases remained unmatched. This CDR3 has 14 residues. Germline V gene data show CDR1 as SGHVS and CDR2 as FQNEAQ. CDR3 in amino acids: CASNRGLGAETQYF. The DNA of the CDR3 is TGTGCCAGCAACAGGGGGCTAGGGGCGGAGACCCAGTACTTC.

This clone was seen a handful of times. The CDR3 DNA reads as TGCGCCAGCAGCCCCTCGACAGGAGCCTACGAGCAGTACTTC. The encoded protein is CASSPSTGAYEQYF. This chain links TRBV4-1 with TRBJ2-7, with D perhaps TRBD1 (6 bases). V gave up 4 bases and J gave up 2 bases, with 12 bases separating them. The V gene's germline CDR1 is MGHRA and CDR2 YSYEKL. This CDR3 has 14 residues.

The V call is TRBV12-5, the J call TRBJ2-7; D remains ambiguous. In germline, CDR1 is LGHNT, CDR2 FRNRAP. Between the trimmed V and J ends, which lost 6 bases and 0 bases, there was a span of 6 bases. The CDR3 contains 12 residues. The chain's CDR3 is CASGPGSYEQYF. The CDR3 nucleotides are TGTGCTAGTGGCCCGGGCTCCTACGAGCAGTACTTC.

This rearrangement joins TRBV10-3 to TRBJ2-2; no firm D call. CDR3 length: 13 residues. In germline, CDR1 is ENHRY, CDR2 SYGVKD. V shed 8 bases and J shed 1 base, with 8 bases lying between them. CDR3 amino acids: CAISQENTGELFF. The CDR3 DNA sequence: TGTGCCATCTCCCAGGAGAACACCGGGGAGCTGTTTTTT.